The T cell receptor (beta chain) under discussion was sequenced for a study of T cells after yellow fever vaccination (dated by TCRdb to between 2018 and 2021). As for the study more broadly: The SMART-Seq v4 Ultra Low Input RNA kit was used to prepare libraries from fractions with low cell numbers. Two healthy male donors made up the cohort, one aged 18 to 30 years and the other aged 30 to 40 years. To track T-cell clones before and after primary and booster YFV17D yellow fever vaccination, bulk TCR alpha and beta repertoires were sequenced longitudinally. Blood was collected at multiple timepoints before and after primary and secondary immunization, and bulk PBMC replicates and cell subsets were isolated. What the research found in general, with its limitations: Because only two donors were included in the study, the extent to which the findings can be generalized is limited. A small fraction of clonotypes showed up in both the CD4 and CD8 compartments, probably as a result of convergent recombination. The secondary T-cell response was weaker than the primary response but faster, peaking on day 5 instead of day 15. After the booster, most of the clones that had expanded following primary vaccination were detected again (roughly 96% of CD4 and 80% to 90% of CD8), which suggests that memory was broadly maintained. Because abundant contaminating clonotypes from the bulk population could be contained in FACS-sorted repertoires, computational filtering was required.

In this sample, this clonotype turned up a few times. The antigen it binds to is not known. Per-base quality was not reported, and no clone a single base away is much larger than it. Here V drops 6 bases and J drops 5 bases, and the junction holds 12 bases not matched to any gene. The CDR3 covers 15 residues, taking in both the cysteine and the phenylalanine. The sequence is cut down to CDR3 DNA, 45 bases in frame from base 1. The CDR1 and CDR2 encoded by the germline V gene are SQVTM and ANQGSEA. The instrument given in TCRdb is Illumina NovaSeq 6000. Synthesis of TCR cDNA relied on 5'RACE template switching, a step that introduced a universal primer site along with unique molecular identifiers. cDNA synthesis was primed from both the TCR alpha and TCR beta constant segments. Two PCR steps were used to amplify libraries, with sample barcodes and sequencing adapters being added in the second step. Libraries were sequenced on Illumina HiSeq 2500 (2x100 bp) or NovaSeq (2x150 bp). Regarding the original processing steps: Reads were demultiplexed and collapsed into UMI consensus sequences with MIGEC, and V(D)J alignment was performed with MiXCR. Using edgeR on replicate PBMC samples, clonotypes were called vaccine-responding if FDR was below 0.01 and the log2 fold change was above 5 up to day 15. Bulk clonotypes were assigned CD4 or CD8 identity according to which sequenced CD4 or CD8 repertoire held them at higher abundance. TCRdb trimmed public reads at Q25 via fastp, called clones via MiXCR and kept in-frame beta chains. One record per CDR3 amino acid sequence lists the most common genes and DNA. In this record, the V and J calls reflect TCRdb's handling and not the investigators' own analysis. The sample table shows 150,000 to 200,000 distinct CDR3 sequences, and 8% to 13% are seen once. The top ten clonotypes cover approximately 34% of the sample.

The meaning of the sample's treatment or condition label: live attenuated yellow fever vaccine strain. A standard Ficoll-Paque protocol was used to isolate PBMCs from peripheral blood. CD4 and CD8 T-cell fractions were isolated with Dynabeads CD4 and CD8 positive selection kits. TriZol was used to extract RNA from bulk PBMCs, CD4 and CD8 fractions, and dextramer-positive and dextramer-negative fractions. The sequence was obtained from a man between 18 and 29 years old who received the YFV17D yellow fever vaccine. This sequence uses TRBV29-1 and TRBJ2-2, and TRBD2 matches 7 of the central bases. The source was CD8+ T cells sorted from PBMCs, collected 15 days after the yellow fever booster vaccination. In nucleotide form, the sequence is TGCAGCGTCCAACTGAGGGGAGGGGAGACCGGGGAGCTGTTTTTT. Translated, it gives CSVQLRGGETGELFF.